The 12 T cell receptor beta chains below all came from one sample that was sequenced in a study of response to subunit inactivated influenza vaccine. TCRdb reprocessed the RT-PCR reads with MiXCR, giving one entry per CDR3 protein. This table holds some 480,000 distinct CDR3 sequences, 11% found once. Source: PBMCs from blood, taken 45 days after vaccination. Receptor source: a man aged 50 to 59 who received an inactivated influenza vaccine.

In its sample, this clonotype was seen many times. The V gene is TRBV13, the J gene TRBJ1-1; D remains ambiguous. Germline CDR1 and CDR2: PRHDT and FYEKMQ (reference sequence). V was cut by 4 bases and J by 2 bases, with 26 bases left in between. This CDR3 contains 19 residues. CDR3 loop: CASSSSRPVSAGSNTEAFF. The CDR3 bases are TGTGCCAGCAGCTCCTCTAGGCCAGTCTCTGCGGGGTCAAACACTGAAGCTTTCTTT.

This clonotype was seen a few times. The V call is TRBV29-1, the J call TRBJ1-2; 8 bases fit TRBD1. CDR1 and CDR2 from the germline V gene are SQVTM and ANQGSEA. Trimming took 8 bases from V and 6 from J; bases not matched to a gene: 11. This CDR3 region has 13 residues. The CDR3 loop reads CSTLGGQGHGYTF. Here the CDR3 DNA reads TGCAGCACCCTCGGTGGACAGGGCCATGGCTACACCTTC.

The chain uses TRBV29-1 and TRBJ2-7; TRBD2 matches 11 bases. The CDR3 is 13 residues long. In germline, CDR1 is SQVTM, CDR2 ANQGSEA. The junction had 3 bases not matched to a gene; V was cut back by 6 bases and J by 2 bases. The CDR3 here is CSVRGLAAYEQYF. The CDR3 coding sequence is TGCAGCGTGAGGGGACTAGCGGCCTACGAGCAGTACTTC.

The chain carries TRBV4-2 and TRBJ2-1, with 7 bases matching TRBD1. The V segment lost 4 bases and the J segment 4 bases; nucleotides outside the gene matches: 7. The CDR3 runs to 15 residues. From germline, CDR1 is LGHNA and CDR2 YNFKEQ. The CDR3 loop reads CASSLEGGLYNEQFF. The CDR3, as DNA: TGTGCCAGCAGCCTCGAAGGGGGCTTGTACAATGAGCAGTTCTTC.

This clonotype was detected many times. The chain joins TRBV7-2 to TRBJ2-2, with D possibly TRBD1 on 5 matching bases. Germline V CDR1 and CDR2: SGHTA, FQGNSA. The CDR3 sequence is 14 residues long. V shed 1 base and J shed 4 bases, with 7 bases lying between them. The CDR3 spells CASSLEGATGELFF. As DNA, the CDR3 is TGTGCCAGCAGCTTAGAAGGGGCCACCGGGGAGCTGTTTTTT.

The sample holds many counts of this clonotype. The chain recombines TRBV5-5 with TRBJ1-2, with TRBD1 as a possible D gene (6 bases). The germline gives CDR1 SGHKS, CDR2 YYEKEE (reference sequence). CDR3 size: 13 residues. Trimming left V 0 bases short and J 4 bases short, with 7 bases between. As DNA, the CDR3 is TGTGCCAGCAGCTTGGGGGGGCTCTATGGCTACACCTTC. It is translated as CASSLGGLYGYTF.

The chain recombines TRBV12-3 or TRBV12-4 with TRBJ2-7; 9 nucleotides line up with TRBD1. The CDR3 is 15 amino acids. V dropped 3 bases and J dropped 3; count of bases not matched to a gene: 6. For the CDR3, the DNA is TGTGCCAGCAGTTTTGGGGGACAGGGTCTCTACGAGCAGTACTTC. Translated: CASSFGGQGLYEQYF.

This clonotype was counted only a few times. V usage is TRBV12-3 or TRBV12-4 and J usage is TRBJ2-7; 7 nucleotides match TRBD2. This CDR3 comprises 17 residues. V was pared by 4 bases and J by 4 bases, with 16 bases of the junction left unmatched. The CDR3 DNA follows: TGTGCCAGCAGTTCCCTCCCTGGCGGGAGACGGCGGTACGAGCAGTACTTC. Its translation: CASSSLPGGRRRYEQYF.

This clonotype was picked up many times. The rearrangement links TRBV5-1 to TRBJ1-5, with D hard to call. This CDR3 spans 14 amino acids. V was shortened by 3 bases and J by 1 base, with 8 bases between the two germline ends. In germline, CDR1 is SGHRS, CDR2 YFSETQ. The chain's CDR3 is CASSSDVSNQPQHF. Written as DNA, the CDR3 is TGCGCCAGCAGCTCAGACGTAAGCAATCAGCCCCAGCATTTT. Looking up the rest from reference TRBV5-1 and TRBJ1-5 gives the full variable domain: KAGVTQTPRYLIKTRGQQVTLSCSPISGHRSVSWYQQTPGQGLQFLFEYFSETQRNKGNFPGRFSGRQFSNSRSEMNVSTLELGDSALYLCASSSDVSNQPQHFGDGTRLSIL.

This clonotype has a handful of counts. DNA of the CDR3: TGTGCCAGCACCCGGAGGGTGATCGATCAGCCCCAGCATTTT. This gives the protein CASTRRVIDQPQHF. The V call is TRBV18, the J call TRBJ1-5; D is unresolved. With 8 bases removed from V and 5 bases from J, the gap between germline ends came to 16 bases. There are 14 residues in the CDR3. The germline CDR1 and CDR2 sequences are KGHSH and LQKENI.

This clonotype was seen repeatedly, ten times or more. The rearrangement links TRBV20-1 to TRBJ2-2; D is undetermined. Germline CDR1 DFQATT, CDR2 SNEGSKA (reference sequence). The CDR3 sequence is 12 residues long. Trimming shortened V by 3 bases and J by 7 bases, and 9 bases separated the two germline ends. The CDR3 protein is CSASRTGGELFF. The CDR3 DNA sequence: TGCAGTGCTAGCAGGACCGGCGGGGAGCTGTTTTTT.

This clonotype was recorded at least ten times. The chain combines TRBV12-3 or TRBV12-4 with TRBJ2-7, with 9 bases that match TRBD1. The CDR3 consists of 15 residues. Losses at the gene ends were 1 base for V and 3 bases for J; bases not matched to a gene: 4. Written as DNA, the CDR3 is TGTGCCAGCAGTTTAGGTGGGACAGGGATCTACGAGCAGTACTTC. Its protein product is CASSLGGTGIYEQYF.